The source of this TCR beta chain is a study of T cell repertoires in cytomegalovirus infection. Using its own MiXCR run on the reads, TCRdb lists one record per CDR3 protein. The sample yields about 300,000 distinct CDR3 sequences, around 10% seen once. Germline loops: CDR1 PRHDT, CDR2 FYEKMQ (reference sequence). The CDR3 loop spans 16 amino acids. The V end lost 5 bases, the J end lost 9 bases, and 24 bases lay between the germline ends. This clonotype was recorded at least ten times. The chain links TRBV13 to TRBJ2-3; perhaps D is TRBD1 or TRBD2 (5 bases each). The source material was PBMCs. This TCR derives from a human donor in good health (CMV status not recorded). Some clones in this sample may be carry-over from other donors' samples. CDR3 in DNA: TGTGCCAGCAGCCTGACCTCCGGGACCTTCGCACGGACGCAGTATTTT. This codes for CASSLTSGTFARTQYF.